The 5 T cell receptor beta chains presented below share a single source sample, sequenced in a study of low-dose radiotherapy and immunotherapy resistance in tumors. Alpha- and beta-chain coverage of first-strand cDNA came from TRAV- and TRBV-specific primers. TCRs were amplified for 15 to 25 PCR cycles with a constant-region primer and V-primer adapter. TCRdb re-analysed the reads in MiXCR, keeping a single row per CDR3 protein. Of around 60,000 distinct CDR3 sequences listed, 23% are singletons. Time point denoted: after trial treatment. Noted treatment: LDRT plus nivolumab, ipilimumab, low-dose cyclophosphamide and aspirin (RACIN trial). The sample consisted of PBMCs, taken after low-dose radiotherapy plus immunotherapy. The source is a male donor with prostate cancer.

This clonotype was picked up one time. J is TRBJ2-3 and V is TRBV29-1, with 9 nucleotides matching TRBD2. The CDR3 covers 13 residues. Per germline, CDR1 SQVTM and CDR2 ANQGSEA. The CDR3 DNA follows: TGCAGAGCGAGCGGGGGGCCCGAAGATACGCAGTATTTT. It specifies CRASGGPEDTQYF.

Note on this clonotype: A far larger clone differs by one base, so this is likely a read error. The chain carries TRBV21-1 and TRBJ1-2; TRBD1 was called by the table and not checked on the DNA. TRBV21-1 is shown as a pseudogene. This CDR3 has 18 residues. The CDR3 sequence is CASGEPPRGRGSNYGYTF. For the CDR3, the DNA is TGTGCCAGCGGCGAACCTCCGCGGGGGCGAGGATCTAACTATGGCTACACCTTC.

There are many counts of this clonotype. The chain is built from TRBV27 and TRBJ2-3; D remains ambiguous. V lost 6 bases and J lost 0, with 4 bases in between. Germline V CDR1 and CDR2: MNHEY, SMNVEV (reference sequence). The CDR3 spans 12 residues. CDR3 nucleotide sequence: TGTGCCAGCAGGCTAAGCACAGATACGCAGTATTTT. Translating it yields CASRLSTDTQYF.

This clonotype was seen repeatedly, ten times or more. The chain recombines TRBV4-3 with TRBJ2-3; 8 nucleotides align to TRBD2. Germline loops: CDR1 LGHNA, CDR2 YSLEER. V shed 4 bases and J 4 bases; nucleotides not matched to a gene: 4. The CDR3 is 14 residues long. This CDR3 reads CASSPGGAADTQYF. As DNA, the CDR3 is TGCGCCAGCAGCCCCGGGGGGGCGGCAGATACGCAGTATTTT.

This clonotype was detected ten times or more. The chain is built from TRBV15 and TRBJ2-3; TRBD2 aligns across 8 bases. Per the germline V gene, CDR1 is LNHNV and CDR2 is YYDKDF (reference sequence). This CDR3 has 15 amino acids. Trimming cost V 1 base and J 6 bases; bases outside gene matches: 6. CDR3 in DNA: TGTGCCACCAGCAGAGTGGCGGGGGGAGTGGATACGCAGTATTTT. Translation: CATSRVAGGVDTQYF.